This TCR beta chain stems from a study of blood T cell repertoires in COVID-19. The table came from immunoSEQ multiplex PCR; TCRdb's copy has only in-frame clones and leaves some out. The table lists over 300,000 clones, 80% to 90% of them singletons, with roughly a tenth in the top ten. CDR1 LNHDA and CDR2 SQIVND come from the germline V gene (reference sequence). V was clipped by 1 base and J by 0 bases, with 12 bases between them. The CDR3 spans 16 residues. Each participant's cohort was designated according to participant-reported clinical history. The chain is built from TRBV19 and TRBJ1-1; D perhaps matches TRBD1 (6 bases). This clonotype was sampled from a woman aged 18-29 years who had recovered from COVID-19. The specimen sequenced was PBMCs or T cells enriched from blood (not recorded which). The DNA for the CDR3 is TGTGCCAGTAGTATAGCCAGGGGCCTTATGAACACTGAAGCTTTCTTT. Residues: CASSIARGLMNTEAFF.